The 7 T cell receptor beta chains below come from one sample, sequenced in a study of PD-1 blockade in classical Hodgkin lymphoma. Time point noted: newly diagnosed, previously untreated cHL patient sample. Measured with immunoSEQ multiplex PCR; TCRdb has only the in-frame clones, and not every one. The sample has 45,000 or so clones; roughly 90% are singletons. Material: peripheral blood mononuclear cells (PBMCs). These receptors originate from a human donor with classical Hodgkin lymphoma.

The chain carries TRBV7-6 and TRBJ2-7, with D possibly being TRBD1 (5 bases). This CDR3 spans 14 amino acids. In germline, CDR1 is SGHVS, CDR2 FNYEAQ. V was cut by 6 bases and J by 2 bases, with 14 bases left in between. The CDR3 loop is CASSLETEAYEQYF. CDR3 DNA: TGTGCCAGCAGTTTGGAGACAGAAGCCTACGAGCAGTACTTC.

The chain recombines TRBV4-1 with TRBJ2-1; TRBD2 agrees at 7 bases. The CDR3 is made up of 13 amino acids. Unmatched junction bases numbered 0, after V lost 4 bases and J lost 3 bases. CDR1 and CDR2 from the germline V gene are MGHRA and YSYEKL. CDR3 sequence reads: CASSRDYYNEQFF. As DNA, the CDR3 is TGCGCCAGCAGCCGGGACTACTACAATGAGCAGTTCTTC.

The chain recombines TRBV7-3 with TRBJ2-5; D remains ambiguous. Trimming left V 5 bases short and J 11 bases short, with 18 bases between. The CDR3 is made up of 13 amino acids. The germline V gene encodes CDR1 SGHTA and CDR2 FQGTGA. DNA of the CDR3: TGTGCCAGCAGCCTAAGAGACCAGACGGAGCAGTACTTC. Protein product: CASSLRDQTEQYF.

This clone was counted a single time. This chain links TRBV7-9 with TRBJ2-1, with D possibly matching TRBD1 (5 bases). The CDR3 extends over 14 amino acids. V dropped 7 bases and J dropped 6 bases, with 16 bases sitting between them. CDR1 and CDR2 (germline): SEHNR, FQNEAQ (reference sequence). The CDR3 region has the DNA TGTGCCAGCACCTGGGGCGCGGTGTCCAATGAGCAGTTCTTC. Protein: CASTWGAVSNEQFF.

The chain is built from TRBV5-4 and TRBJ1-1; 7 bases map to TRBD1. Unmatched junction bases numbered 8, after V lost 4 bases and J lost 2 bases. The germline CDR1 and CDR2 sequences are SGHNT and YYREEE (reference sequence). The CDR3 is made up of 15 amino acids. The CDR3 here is CASSRQGQRNTEAFF. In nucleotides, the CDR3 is TGTGCCAGCAGCAGACAGGGACAGCGTAACACTGAAGCTTTCTTT.

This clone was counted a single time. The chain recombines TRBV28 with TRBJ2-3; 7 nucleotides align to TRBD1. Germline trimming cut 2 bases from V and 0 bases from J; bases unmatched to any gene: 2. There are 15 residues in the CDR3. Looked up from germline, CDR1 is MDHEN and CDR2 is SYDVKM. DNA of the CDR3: TGTGCCAGCAGTTTAGACAGGGCTAGCACAGATACGCAGTATTTT. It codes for CASSLDRASTDTQYF.

CDR3 sequence (DNA): TGTGCCAGCAGTGTTTTTCCCGGGGCCCAAGAGACCCAGTACTTC. This sequence encodes CASSVFPGAQETQYF. The chain has TRBV6-4 and TRBJ2-5, with D perhaps being TRBD1 or TRBD2 (5 bases each). The germline V gene has CDR1 MRHNA and CDR2 SNTAGT. The CDR3 is 15 amino acids. V was shortened by 4 bases and J by 1 base, with 13 bases between the two germline ends.